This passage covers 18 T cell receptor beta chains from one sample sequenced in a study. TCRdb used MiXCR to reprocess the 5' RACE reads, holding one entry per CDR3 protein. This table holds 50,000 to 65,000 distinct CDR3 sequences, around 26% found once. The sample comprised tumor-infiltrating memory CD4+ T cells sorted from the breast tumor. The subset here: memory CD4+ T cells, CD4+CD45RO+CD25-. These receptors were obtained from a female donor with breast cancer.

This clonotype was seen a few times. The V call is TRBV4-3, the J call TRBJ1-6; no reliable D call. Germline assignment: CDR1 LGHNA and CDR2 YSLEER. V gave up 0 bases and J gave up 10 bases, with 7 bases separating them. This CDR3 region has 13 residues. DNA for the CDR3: TGCGCCAGCAGCCAAGAGCAACGGTCACCCCTCCACTTT. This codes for CASSQEQRSPLHF.

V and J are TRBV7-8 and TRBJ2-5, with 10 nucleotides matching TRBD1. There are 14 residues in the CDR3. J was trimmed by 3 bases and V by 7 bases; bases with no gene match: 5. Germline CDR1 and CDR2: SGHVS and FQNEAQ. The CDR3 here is CASTHGTGEETQYF. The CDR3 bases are TGTGCCAGCACCCACGGGACAGGGGAAGAGACCCAGTACTTC. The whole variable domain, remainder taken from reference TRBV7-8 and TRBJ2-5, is GAGVSQSPRYKVAKRGQDVALRCDPISGHVSLFWYQQALGQGPEFLTYFQNEAQLDKSGLPSDRFFAERPEGSVSTLKIQRTQQEDSAVYLCASTHGTGEETQYFGPGTRLLVL.

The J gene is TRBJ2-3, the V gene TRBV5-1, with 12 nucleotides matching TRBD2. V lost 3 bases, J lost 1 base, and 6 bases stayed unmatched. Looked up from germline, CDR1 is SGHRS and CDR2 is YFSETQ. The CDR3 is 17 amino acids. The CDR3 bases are TGCGCCAGCAGCTGGCAGACTAGCGGGGGCCGCACAGATACGCAGTATTTT. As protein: CASSWQTSGGRTDTQYF.

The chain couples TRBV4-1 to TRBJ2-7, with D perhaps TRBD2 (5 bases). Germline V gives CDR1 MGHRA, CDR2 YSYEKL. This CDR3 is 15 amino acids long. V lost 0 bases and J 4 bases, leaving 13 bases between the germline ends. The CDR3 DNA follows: TGCGCCAGCAGCCAAGAGCCCCCGGGGTTGTACGAGCAGTACTTC. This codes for CASSQEPPGLYEQYF.

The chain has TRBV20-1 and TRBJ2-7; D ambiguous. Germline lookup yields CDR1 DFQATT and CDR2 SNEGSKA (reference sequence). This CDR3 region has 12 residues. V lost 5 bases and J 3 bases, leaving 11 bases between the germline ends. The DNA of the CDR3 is TGCAGTGCTGCCTCGGTTGGCTACGAGCAGTACTTC. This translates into CSAASVGYEQYF.

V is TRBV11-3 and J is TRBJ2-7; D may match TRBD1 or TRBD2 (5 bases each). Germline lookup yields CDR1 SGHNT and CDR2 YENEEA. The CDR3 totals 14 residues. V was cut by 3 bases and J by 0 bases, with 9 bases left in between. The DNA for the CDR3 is TGTGCCAGCAGCTTCGGGACGCTCTCCTACGAGCAGTACTTC. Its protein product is CASSFGTLSYEQYF. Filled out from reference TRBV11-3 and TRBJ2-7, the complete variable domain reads EAGVVQSPRYKIIEKKQPVAFWCNPISGHNTLYWYLQNLGQGPELLIRYENEEAVDDSQLPKDRFSAERLKGVDSTLKIQPAELGDSAVYLCASSFGTLSYEQYFGPGTRLTVT.

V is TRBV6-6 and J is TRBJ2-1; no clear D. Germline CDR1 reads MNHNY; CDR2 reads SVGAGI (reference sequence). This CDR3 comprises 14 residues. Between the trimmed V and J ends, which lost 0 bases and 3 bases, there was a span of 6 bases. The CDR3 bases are TGTGCCAGCAGTTACTCAATGGTCTACAATGAGCAGTTCTTC. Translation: CASSYSMVYNEQFF.

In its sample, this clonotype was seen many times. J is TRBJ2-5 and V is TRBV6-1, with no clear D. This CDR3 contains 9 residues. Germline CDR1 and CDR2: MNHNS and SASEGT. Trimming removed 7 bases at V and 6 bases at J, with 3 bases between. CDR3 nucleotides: TGTGCCAGCATCAAGACCCAGTACTTC. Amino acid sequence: CASIKTQYF.

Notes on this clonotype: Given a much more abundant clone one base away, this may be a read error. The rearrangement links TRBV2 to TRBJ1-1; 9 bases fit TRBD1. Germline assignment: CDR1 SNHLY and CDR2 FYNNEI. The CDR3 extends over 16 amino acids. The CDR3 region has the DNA TGTGCCAGCAGTCTCGGGACAGGGCAGGAAAGCACTGGAGCTTTCTTT. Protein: CASSLGTGQESTGAFF.

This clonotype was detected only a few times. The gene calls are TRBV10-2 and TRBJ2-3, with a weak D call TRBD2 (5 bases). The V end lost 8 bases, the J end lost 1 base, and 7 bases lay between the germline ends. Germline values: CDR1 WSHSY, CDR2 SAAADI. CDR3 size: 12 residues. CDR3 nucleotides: TGCGCCAGCGCCGGGGGCACAGATACGCAGTATTTT. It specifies CASAGGTDTQYF.

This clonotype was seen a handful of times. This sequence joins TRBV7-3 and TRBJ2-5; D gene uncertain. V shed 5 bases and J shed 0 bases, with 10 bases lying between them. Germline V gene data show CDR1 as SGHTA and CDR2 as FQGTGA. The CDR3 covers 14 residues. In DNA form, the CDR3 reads TGTGCCAGCAGCCCTAATATGAACCAAGAGACCCAGTACTTC. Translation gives CASSPNMNQETQYF.

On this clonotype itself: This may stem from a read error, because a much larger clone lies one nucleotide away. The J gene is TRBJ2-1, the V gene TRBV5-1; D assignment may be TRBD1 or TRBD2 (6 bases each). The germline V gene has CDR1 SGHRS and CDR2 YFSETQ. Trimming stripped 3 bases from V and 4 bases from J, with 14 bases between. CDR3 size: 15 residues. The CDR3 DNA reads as TGCGCCAGCAGCTCGGATGGAGGGGGTTACAATGAGCAGTTCTTC. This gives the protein CASSSDGGGYNEQFF. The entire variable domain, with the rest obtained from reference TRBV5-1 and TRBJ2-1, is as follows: KAGVTQTPRYLIKTRGQQVTLSCSPISGHRSVSWYQQTPGQGLQFLFEYFSETQRNKGNFPGRFSGRQFSNSRSEMNVSTLELGDSALYLCASSSDGGGYNEQFFGPGTRLTVL.

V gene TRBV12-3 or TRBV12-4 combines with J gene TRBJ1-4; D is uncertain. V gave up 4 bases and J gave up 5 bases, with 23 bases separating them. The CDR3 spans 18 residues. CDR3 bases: TGTGCCAGCAGTTCGAGTAAGGATTGGGTTGTAGGGAATGAAAAACTGTTTTTT. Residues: CASSSSKDWVVGNEKLFF.

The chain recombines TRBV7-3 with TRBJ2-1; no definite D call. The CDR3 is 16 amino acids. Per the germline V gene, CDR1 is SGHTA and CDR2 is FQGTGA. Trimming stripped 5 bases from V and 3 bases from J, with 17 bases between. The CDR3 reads CASSPSDTLGYNEQFF. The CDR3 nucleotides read TGTGCCAGCAGCCCGTCAGACACCCTGGGCTACAATGAGCAGTTCTTC.

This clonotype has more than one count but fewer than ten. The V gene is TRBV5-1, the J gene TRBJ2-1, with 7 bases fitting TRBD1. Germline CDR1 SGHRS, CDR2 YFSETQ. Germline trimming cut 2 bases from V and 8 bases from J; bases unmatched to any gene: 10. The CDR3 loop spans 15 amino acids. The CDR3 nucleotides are TGCGCCAGCAGCTTAGTCCCGGGACAGCAATATGAGCAGTTCTTC. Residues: CASSLVPGQQYEQFF.

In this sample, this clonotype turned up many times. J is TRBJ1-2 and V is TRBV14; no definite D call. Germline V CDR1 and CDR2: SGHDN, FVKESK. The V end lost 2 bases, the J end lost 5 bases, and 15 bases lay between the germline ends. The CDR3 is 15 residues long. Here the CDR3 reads CASSQFMGSSYGYTF. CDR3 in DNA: TGTGCCAGCAGCCAATTTATGGGCAGCTCATATGGCTACACCTTC.

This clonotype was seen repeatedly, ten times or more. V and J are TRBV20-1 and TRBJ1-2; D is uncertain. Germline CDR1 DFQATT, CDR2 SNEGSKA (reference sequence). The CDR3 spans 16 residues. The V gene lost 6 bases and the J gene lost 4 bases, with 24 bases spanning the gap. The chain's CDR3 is CSAPPWGGNSAYGYTF. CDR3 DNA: TGCAGTGCCCCACCGTGGGGAGGGAACAGCGCCTATGGCTACACCTTC.

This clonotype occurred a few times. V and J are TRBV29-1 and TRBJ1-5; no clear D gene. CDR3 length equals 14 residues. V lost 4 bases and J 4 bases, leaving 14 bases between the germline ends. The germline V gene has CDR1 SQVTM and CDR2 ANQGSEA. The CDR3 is CSVVPAGINQPQHF. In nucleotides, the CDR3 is TGCAGCGTTGTTCCCGCGGGTATTAATCAGCCCCAGCATTTT. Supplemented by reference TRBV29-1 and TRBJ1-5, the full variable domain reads SAVISQKPSRDICQRGTSLTIQCQVDSQVTMMFWYRQQPGQSLTLIATANQGSEATYESGFVIDKFPISRPNLTFSTLTVSNMSPEDSSIYLCSVVPAGINQPQHFGDGTRLSIL.